This TCR beta chain emerged from a study of cytomegalovirus exposure and HLA in healthy donors. A remark on this clone: Antigen specificity is unknown.

The V gene end was trimmed by 4 bases and the J gene end by 3 bases; junction bases not matched to a gene: 3. The CDR3 sequence is 13 residues long. Germline CDR1 is SGHTA and CDR2 is FQGTGA. It was healthy bone marrow donors who served as donors. This PCR relied on a set of 60 Vbeta primers and 13 Jbeta primers. Repertoires were generated with immunoSEQ multiplex PCR, while TCRdb's copy carries only in-frame clones and drops some. Here the sample spans roughly 200,000 clones, approximately 86% being singletons. Points from the study as a whole: Reports showed the classifier diagnosing cytomegalovirus status with high specificity and sensitivity.

The TCR was taken from a woman aged 30 to 39 in good health and CMV-seronegative. What was sequenced was PBMCs. The chain recombines TRBV7-3 with TRBJ2-7; 7 bases are a match to TRBD2. CDR3 sequence reads: CASSWGGGYEQYF. CDR3 DNA: TGTGCCAGCAGCTGGGGGGGAGGCTACGAGCAGTACTTC. The whole variable domain, remainder taken from reference TRBV7-3 and TRBJ2-7, is GAGVSQTPSNKVTEKGKYVELRCDPISGHTALYWYRQSLGQGPEFLIYFQGTGAADDSGLPNDRFFAVRPEGSVSTLKIQRTERGDSAVYLCASSWGGGYEQYFGPGTRLTVT.